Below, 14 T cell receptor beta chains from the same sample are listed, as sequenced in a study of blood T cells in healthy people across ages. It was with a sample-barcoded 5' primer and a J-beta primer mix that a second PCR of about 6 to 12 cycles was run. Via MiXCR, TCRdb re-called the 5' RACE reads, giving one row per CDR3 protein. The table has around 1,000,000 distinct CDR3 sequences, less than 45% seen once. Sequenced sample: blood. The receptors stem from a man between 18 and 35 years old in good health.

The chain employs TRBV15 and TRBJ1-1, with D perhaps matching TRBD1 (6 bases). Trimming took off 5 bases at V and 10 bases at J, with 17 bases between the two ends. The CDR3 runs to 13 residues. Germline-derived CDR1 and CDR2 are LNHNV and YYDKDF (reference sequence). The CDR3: CATSLGGGDAAFF. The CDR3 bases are TGTGCCACCAGCCTAGGGGGTGGGGATGCAGCTTTCTTT. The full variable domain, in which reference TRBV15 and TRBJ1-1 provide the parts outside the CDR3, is DAMVIQNPRYQVTQFGKPVTLSCSQTLNHNVMYWYQQKSSQAPKLLFHYYDKDFNNEADTPDNFQSRRPNTSFCFLDIRSPGLGDTAMYLCATSLGGGDAAFFGQGTRLTVV.

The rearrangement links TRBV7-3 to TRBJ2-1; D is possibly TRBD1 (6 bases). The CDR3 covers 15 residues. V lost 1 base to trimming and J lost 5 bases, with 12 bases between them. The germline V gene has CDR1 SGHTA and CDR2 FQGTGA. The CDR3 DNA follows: TGTGCCAGCAGCTTAAGTGGGCAGGGGAACAATGAGCAGTTCTTC. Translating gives CASSLSGQGNNEQFF.

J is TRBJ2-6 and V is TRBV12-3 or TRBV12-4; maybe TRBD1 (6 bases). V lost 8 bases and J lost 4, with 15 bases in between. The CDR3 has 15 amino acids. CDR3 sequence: CASGYTGTGANVLTF. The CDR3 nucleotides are TGTGCCAGCGGATACACAGGGACCGGGGCCAACGTCCTGACTTTC.

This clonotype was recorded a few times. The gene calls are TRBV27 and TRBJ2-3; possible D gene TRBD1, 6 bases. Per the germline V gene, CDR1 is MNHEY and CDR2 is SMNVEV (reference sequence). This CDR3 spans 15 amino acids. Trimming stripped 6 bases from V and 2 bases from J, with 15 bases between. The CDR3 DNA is TGTGCCAGCAGCCCCCCGGACAGTATCACAGATACGCAGTATTTT. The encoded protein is CASSPPDSITDTQYF.

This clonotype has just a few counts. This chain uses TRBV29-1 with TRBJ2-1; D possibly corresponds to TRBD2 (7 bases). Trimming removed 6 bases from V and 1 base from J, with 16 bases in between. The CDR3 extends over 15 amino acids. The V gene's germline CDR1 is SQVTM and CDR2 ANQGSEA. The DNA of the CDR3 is TGCAGCGTGGCCGGGGGGCAACGGTCCTACAATGAGCAGTTCTTC. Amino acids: CSVAGGQRSYNEQFF.

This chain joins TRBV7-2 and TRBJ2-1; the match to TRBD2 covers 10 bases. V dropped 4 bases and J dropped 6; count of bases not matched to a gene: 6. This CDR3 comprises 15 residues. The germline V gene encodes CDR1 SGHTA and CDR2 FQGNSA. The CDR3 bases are TGTGCCAGCAGCTCTAGCGGGGGTATCTCCAATGAGCAGTTCTTC. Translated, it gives CASSSSGGISNEQFF.

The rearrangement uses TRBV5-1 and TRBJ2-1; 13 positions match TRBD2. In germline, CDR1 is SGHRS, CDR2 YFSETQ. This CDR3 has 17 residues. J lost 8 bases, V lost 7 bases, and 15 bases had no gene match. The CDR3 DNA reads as TGCGCCAGCGCACAGGGGGCTTGGACTAGCGGGGGCTATGAGCAGTTCTTC. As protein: CASAQGAWTSGGYEQFF. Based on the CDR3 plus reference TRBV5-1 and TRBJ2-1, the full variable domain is KAGVTQTPRYLIKTRGQQVTLSCSPISGHRSVSWYQQTPGQGLQFLFEYFSETQRNKGNFPGRFSGRQFSNSRSEMNVSTLELGDSALYLCASAQGAWTSGGYEQFFGPGTRLTVL.

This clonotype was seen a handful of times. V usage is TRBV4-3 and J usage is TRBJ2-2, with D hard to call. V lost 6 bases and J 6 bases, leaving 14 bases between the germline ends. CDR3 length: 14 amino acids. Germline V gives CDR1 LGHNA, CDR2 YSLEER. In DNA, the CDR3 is TGCGCCAGCAGACGAAGGTCGAATTCCGGGGAGCTGTTTTTT. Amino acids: CASRRRSNSGELFF.

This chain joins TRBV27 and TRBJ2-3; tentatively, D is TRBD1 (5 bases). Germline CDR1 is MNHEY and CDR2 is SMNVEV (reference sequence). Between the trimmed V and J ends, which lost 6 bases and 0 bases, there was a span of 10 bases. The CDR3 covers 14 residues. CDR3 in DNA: TGTGCCAGCAGGGGGCTTCTAAGCACAGATACGCAGTATTTT. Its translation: CASRGLLSTDTQYF.

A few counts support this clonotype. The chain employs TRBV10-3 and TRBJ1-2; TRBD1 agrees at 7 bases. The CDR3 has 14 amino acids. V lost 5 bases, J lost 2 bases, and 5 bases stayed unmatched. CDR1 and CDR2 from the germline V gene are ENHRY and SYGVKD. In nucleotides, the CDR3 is TGTGCCATCAGTCCCGGGACAGAGAACTATGGCTACACCTTC. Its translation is CAISPGTENYGYTF.

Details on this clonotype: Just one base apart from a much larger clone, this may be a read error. The CDR3 DNA sequence: TGTGCCAGCTCACCAGGGAAAAGAAGCACAGATACGCAGTATTTT. It codes for CASSPGKRSTDTQYF. The V call is TRBV18, the J call TRBJ2-3; D gene ambiguous. V was pared by 2 bases and J by 0 bases, with 9 bases between. This CDR3 spans 15 amino acids. Germline CDR1 KGHSH, CDR2 LQKENI.

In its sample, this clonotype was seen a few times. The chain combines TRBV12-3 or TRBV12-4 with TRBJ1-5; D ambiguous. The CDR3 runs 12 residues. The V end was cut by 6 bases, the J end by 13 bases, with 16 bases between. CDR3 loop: CASSTDGAPQHF. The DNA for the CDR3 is TGTGCCAGCAGCACCGACGGAGCACCTCAGCATTTT.

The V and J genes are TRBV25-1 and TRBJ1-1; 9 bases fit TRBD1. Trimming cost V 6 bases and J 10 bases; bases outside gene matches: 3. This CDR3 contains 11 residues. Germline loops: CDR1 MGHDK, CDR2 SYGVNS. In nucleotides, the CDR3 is TGTGCCAGCAGCGCGGGACAGGGAGCTTTCTTT. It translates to CASSAGQGAFF.

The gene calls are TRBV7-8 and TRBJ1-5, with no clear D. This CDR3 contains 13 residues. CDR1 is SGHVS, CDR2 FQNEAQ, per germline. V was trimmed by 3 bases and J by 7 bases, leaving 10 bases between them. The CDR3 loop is CASSFLWAQPQHF. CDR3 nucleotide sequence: TGTGCCAGCAGCTTTTTGTGGGCACAGCCCCAGCATTTT.